Below, 23 T cell receptor beta chains from the same sample are listed, as sequenced in a study of breast tumors, draining lymph nodes, adjacent tissues. Via MiXCR, TCRdb re-called the multiplex PCR reads, giving one row per CDR3 protein. The repertoire includes 66,000 or so distinct CDR3 sequences, 43% of them detected once, and approximately 8.7% sits in the top ten. Sequencing input: breast tumor tissue. The receptors shown here come from a female donor with breast cancer. Some clones in this sample may be carry-over from other donors' samples.

Comments on this clonotype: A much larger clone differs by one base, so this may be a read error. This chain uses TRBV18 with TRBJ1-4, with unresolved D. Per the germline V gene, CDR1 is KGHSH and CDR2 is LQKENI. There are 13 residues in the CDR3. The CDR3 spells CVSSVKGNEKLFF. DNA of the CDR3: TGTGTCAGCTCAGTGAAGGGCAATGAAAAACTGTTTTTT.

The rearrangement links TRBV7-8 to TRBJ1-5, with D tentatively TRBD1 (6 bases). Per the germline V gene, CDR1 is SGHVS and CDR2 is FQNEAQ. V was trimmed by 3 bases and J by 11 bases, leaving 20 bases between them. This CDR3 spans 15 amino acids. CDR3: CASSLQRGGRLTQHF. The DNA of the CDR3 is TGTGCCAGCAGCTTGCAGCGGGGGGGGCGATTGACCCAGCATTTT.

The chain joins TRBV20-1 to TRBJ2-3; perhaps TRBD2 as D (7 bases). V was clipped by 1 base and J by 5 bases, with 13 bases between them. Germline V gives CDR1 DFQATT, CDR2 SNEGSKA (reference sequence). The CDR3 loop spans 14 amino acids. CDR3 amino acids: CSARGRGGGDTQYF. The CDR3 bases are TGCAGTGCTAGAGGGAGGGGGGGGGGAGATACGCAGTATTTT.

This clonotype was observed many times. The rearrangement uses TRBV7-8 and TRBJ1-5; TRBD1 is a possible D gene (6 bases). V was trimmed by 7 bases and J by 9 bases, leaving 19 bases between them. Germline V gene data show CDR1 as SGHVS and CDR2 as FQNEAQ. CDR3 length: 14 residues. CDR3 amino acids: CASTPKETGWPQHF. The CDR3 DNA follows: TGTGCCAGCACCCCAAAGGAGACAGGCTGGCCCCAGCATTTT.

In its sample, this clonotype was seen many times. J is TRBJ1-3 and V is TRBV9; D gene uncertain. Germline V CDR1 and CDR2: SGDLS, YYNGEE. This CDR3 is 14 amino acids long. V dropped 2 bases and J dropped 1 base, with 7 bases sitting between them. This CDR3 reads CASSVRGSGNTIYF. CDR3 bases: TGTGCCAGCAGCGTCAGAGGGTCTGGAAACACCATATATTTT. Based on the CDR3 plus reference TRBV9 and TRBJ1-3, the full variable domain is DSGVTQTPKHLITATGQRVTLRCSPRSGDLSVYWYQQSLDQGLQFLIQYYNGEERAKGNILERFSAQQFPDLHSELNLSSLELGDSALYFCASSVRGSGNTIYFGEGSWLTVV.

The chain couples TRBV18 to TRBJ1-1; D uncertain. Trimming stripped 1 base from V and 7 bases from J, with 7 bases between. The CDR3 has 12 residues. The V gene's germline CDR1 is KGHSH and CDR2 LQKENI. CDR3 in amino acids: CASSPRGIEAFF. The DNA of the CDR3 is TGTGCCAGCTCACCACGGGGAATTGAAGCTTTCTTT.

V is TRBV7-2 and J is TRBJ2-1; 11 bases map to TRBD2. The trim removed 5 bases at V and 0 bases at J, leaving 3 bases unmatched. The CDR3 covers 16 residues. Germline values: CDR1 SGHTA, CDR2 FQGNSA. As DNA, the CDR3 is TGTGCCAGCAGCGCACTAGCGGGGGTCTCCTACAATGAGCAGTTCTTC. Amino acids: CASSALAGVSYNEQFF. The whole variable domain, remainder taken from reference TRBV7-2 and TRBJ2-1, is GAGVSQSPSNKVTEKGKDVELRCDPISGHTALYWYRQSLGQGLEFLIYFQGNSAPDKSGLPSDRFSAERTGGSVSTLTIQRTQQEDSAVYLCASSALAGVSYNEQFFGPGTRLTVL.

This clonotype was recorded at least ten times. V and J are TRBV6-5 and TRBJ1-4; the D gene is possibly TRBD1 (6 bases). The V and J ends lost 5 bases and 5 bases respectively, with 15 bases between them. Germline V gene data show CDR1 as MNHEY and CDR2 as SVGAGI. The CDR3 covers 15 residues. This CDR3 is CASSRRGTHNEKLFF. In DNA form, the CDR3 reads TGTGCCAGCAGTCGTAGGGGGACACACAATGAAAAACTGTTTTTT.

The chain carries TRBV12-3 or TRBV12-4 and TRBJ2-3, with 9 bases fitting TRBD2. V trimming: 6 bases; J trimming: 3 bases; junction bases outside the gene matches: 7. This CDR3 region has 15 residues. The CDR3 is CASSISGRWTDTQYF. In nucleotides, the CDR3 is TGTGCCAGCAGCATAAGCGGGAGGTGGACAGATACGCAGTATTTT.

This clonotype was seen many times. The chain joins TRBV19 to TRBJ1-5, with 10 bases that match TRBD1. Germline CDR1 LNHDA, CDR2 SQIVND (reference sequence). This CDR3 has 15 amino acids. V dropped 6 bases and J dropped 0; count of bases not matched to a gene: 2. The DNA of the CDR3 is TGTGCCAGTAGGGGACAGGGGCTTAGCAATCAGCCCCAGCATTTT. This translates into CASRGQGLSNQPQHF.

This clonotype was seen a single time. V is TRBV28 and J is TRBJ2-1, with 8 bases lining up with TRBD2. The V gene's germline CDR1 is MDHEN and CDR2 SYDVKM. The CDR3 has 12 residues. The V and J ends lost 5 bases and 10 bases, in that order; junction bases with no gene match: 4. As DNA, the CDR3 is TGTGCCAGCAGTAATAGCGGGACCGAGCAGTTCTTC. This translates into CASSNSGTEQFF.

This chain uses TRBV15 with TRBJ1-5; 10 bases are shared with TRBD1. Looked up from germline, CDR1 is LNHNV and CDR2 is YYDKDF (reference sequence). Trimming cost V 11 bases and J 6 bases; bases outside gene matches: 7. This CDR3 has 13 amino acids. The CDR3 sequence is CALGDRGGQPQHF. The CDR3, as DNA: TGTGCCCTGGGGGACAGGGGAGGTCAGCCCCAGCATTTT.

This clonotype has ten or more counts. The chain recombines TRBV7-9 with TRBJ2-4; 8 bases match TRBD1. CDR3 length: 14 residues. CDR1 SEHNR and CDR2 FQNEAQ come from the germline V gene (reference sequence). The ends lost 5 bases at V and 4 bases at J; junction bases unmatched: 4. The CDR3 DNA is TGTGCCAGCAGCCCATGGACAGGGAAAAACATTCAGTACTTC. It translates to CASSPWTGKNIQYF.

In regard to this clonotype: One junction end disagrees with the germline gene, perhaps due to a read error. The chain carries TRBV9 and TRBJ2-5; D not certain. Germline V CDR1 and CDR2: SGDLS, YYNGEE. The CDR3 extends over 13 amino acids. DNA for the CDR3: TGTGCCAGCAGCTCGCACAGCCAAGAGACCCAGTACTTT. This gives the protein CASSSHSQETQYF.

The genes are TRBV20-1 and TRBJ2-1; D is possibly TRBD1 (6 bases). CDR1 DFQATT and CDR2 SNEGSKA come from the germline V gene (reference sequence). With 7 bases removed from V and 5 bases from J, the gap between germline ends came to 24 bases. The CDR3 consists of 16 residues. CDR3: CSVSGQGTRENNEQFF. CDR3 DNA sequence: TGCAGTGTCAGCGGCCAGGGGACCAGAGAGAACAATGAGCAGTTCTTC.

This clonotype appeared many times. The chain couples TRBV5-1 to TRBJ2-5; D could derive from TRBD1 or TRBD2 (6 bases each). The length of the CDR3 is 14 residues. Germline CDR1 reads SGHRS; CDR2 reads YFSETQ. Trimming removed 0 bases from V and 4 bases from J, with 10 bases in between. CDR3 nucleotides: TGCGCCAGCAGCTTGGTGGGGGGCGGAGAGACCCAGTACTTC. This gives the protein CASSLVGGGETQYF. The variable domain in full, with the rest retrieved from reference TRBV5-1 and TRBJ2-5, is KAGVTQTPRYLIKTRGQQVTLSCSPISGHRSVSWYQQTPGQGLQFLFEYFSETQRNKGNFPGRFSGRQFSNSRSEMNVSTLELGDSALYLCASSLVGGGETQYFGPGTRLLVL.

This clonotype showed up many times. V is TRBV6-4 and J is TRBJ2-1, with 16 nucleotides matching TRBD2. There are 18 residues in the CDR3. Losses at the gene ends were 5 bases for V and 6 bases for J; bases not matched to a gene: 10. Germline V gives CDR1 MRHNA, CDR2 SNTAGT. DNA for the CDR3: TGTGCCAGCAGTCCGGGGACTAGCGGGGGGGCGCTCACCAATGAGCAGTTCTTC. Translated, it gives CASSPGTSGGALTNEQFF.

V usage is TRBV3-1 and J usage is TRBJ2-7; TRBD1 agrees at 11 bases. The trim removed 6 bases at V and 5 bases at J, leaving 3 bases unmatched. Per the germline V gene, CDR1 is LGHDT and CDR2 is YNNKEL (reference sequence). The CDR3 loop spans 13 amino acids. The CDR3 loop is CASSWTGGHEQYF. CDR3 bases: TGTGCCAGCAGTTGGACAGGGGGCCACGAGCAGTACTTC.

This clonotype appeared many times. The chain joins TRBV19 to TRBJ2-3; TRBD1 might be the D (6 bases). V shed 4 bases and J shed 1 base, with 15 bases lying between them. Germline lookup yields CDR1 LNHDA and CDR2 SQIVND (reference sequence). The CDR3 has 16 amino acids. The CDR3 reads CASSTGNSGGTDTQYF. Here the CDR3 DNA reads TGTGCCAGTAGTACCGGCAACTCAGGGGGCACAGATACGCAGTATTTT.

V usage is TRBV4-1 and J usage is TRBJ1-5; a weak D match, TRBD1 (5 bases). CDR3 length: 16 amino acids. V was cut by 0 bases and J by 4 bases, with 13 bases left in between. CDR1 and CDR2 from the germline V gene are MGHRA and YSYEKL. The CDR3 DNA reads as TGCGCCAGCAGCCAAGACGTACAGGCGGGTAATCAGCCCCAGCATTTT. Residues: CASSQDVQAGNQPQHF.

This clonotype was detected a few times. V is TRBV6-7 and J is TRBJ2-3; 10 bases agree with TRBD2. Being an ORF, TRBV6-7 has a function that is uncertain. The CDR3 length is 16 residues. The V gene end was trimmed by 0 bases and the J gene end by 0 bases; junction bases not matched to a gene: 0. The chain's CDR3 is CASSYSTSGSTDTQYF. As DNA, the CDR3 is TGTGCCAGCAGTTACTCGACTAGCGGGAGCACAGATACGCAGTATTTT.

This chain uses TRBV20-1 with TRBJ2-5; 7 bases are a match to TRBD2. Germline CDR1 is DFQATT and CDR2 is SNEGSKA (reference sequence). The CDR3 consists of 16 residues. J gave up 5 bases and V 2 bases, and 14 bases lay outside the gene matches. The CDR3 DNA reads TGCAGTGCTAGAATTCAGCGGGATAGGTACAATGAGACCCAGTACTTC. It is translated as CSARIQRDRYNETQYF.

At least ten counts were recorded for this clonotype. This may be a read error, as it is one base from a much larger clone. The J gene is TRBJ1-2, the V gene TRBV11-3, with a weak D call TRBD1 (6 bases). Germline CDR1 is SGHNT and CDR2 is YENEEA. This CDR3 spans 15 amino acids. V was shortened by 0 bases and J by 5 bases, with 13 bases between the two germline ends. In DNA, the CDR3 is TGTGCCAGCAGCTTAGATCGACAGGCCTTATATGGCTACACCTTC. Residues: CASSLDRQALYGYTF. The full variable domain, its missing parts supplied by reference TRBV11-3 and TRBJ1-2, is EAGVVQSPRYKIIEKKQPVAFWCNPISGHNTLYWYLQNLGQGPELLIRYENEEAVDDSQLPKDRFSAERLKGVDSTLKIQPAELGDSAVYLCASSLDRQALYGYTFGSGTRLTVV.